Reported below is one T cell receptor (beta chain). The CDR3 is 14 residues long. The germline V gene encodes CDR1 SGHRS and CDR2 YFSETQ. V lost 0 bases to trimming and J lost 4 bases, with 10 bases between them. This sample is part of a study of blood T cells in healthy people across ages. Using a J-beta primer mix together with a sample-barcoded 5' primer, a second PCR was run for roughly 6 to 12 cycles. TCRdb passed the 5' RACE reads through MiXCR, listing each CDR3 protein once. The profile shows about 730,000 distinct CDR3 sequences, about 42% of them singletons. This TCR derives from a woman aged 55-75 years in good health. Sequenced input: blood. The V gene is TRBV5-1, the J gene TRBJ2-5; D gene ambiguous. The CDR3 is CASSLARYRETQYF. Here the CDR3 DNA reads TGCGCCAGCAGCTTGGCTCGGTACCGAGAGACCCAGTACTTC.